These 9 T cell receptor beta chains share one sample of origin, sequenced in a study of T cells after yellow fever vaccination. TCRdb independently ran MiXCR on the 5' RACE reads; one entry per CDR3 protein. The sample lists approximately 330,000 distinct CDR3 sequences, around 13% seen once, with 3% to 4% in the top ten. Sequenced here: CD4+ T cells sorted from PBMCs, sampled 15 days after the yellow fever booster vaccination. These TCRs come from a man between 18 and 29 years old who received the YFV17D yellow fever vaccine.

This clonotype was seen many times. The chain has TRBV12-3 or TRBV12-4 and TRBJ1-6; a possible D gene is TRBD1 (5 bases). The CDR3 loop spans 13 amino acids. V lost 0 bases and J 10 bases, leaving 7 bases between the germline ends. CDR3 DNA: TGTGCCAGCAGTTTAGCGGGGGTCTCACCCCTCCACTTT. It specifies CASSLAGVSPLHF.

This clonotype came up a few times. The V gene is TRBV3-1, the J gene TRBJ2-1; 7 nucleotides agree with TRBD2. J lost 8 bases, V lost 2 bases, and 12 bases had no gene match. Germline lookup yields CDR1 LGHDT and CDR2 YNNKEL (reference sequence). The CDR3 has 16 residues. CDR3 region: CASSQNLARGYDEQFF. CDR3 coding DNA: TGTGCCAGCAGCCAAAATTTAGCGCGGGGGTACGATGAGCAGTTCTTC.

A few counts support this clonotype. This chain joins TRBV12-3 or TRBV12-4 and TRBJ1-4, with 7 bases fitting TRBD1. V lost 6 bases, J lost 5 bases, and 3 bases stayed unmatched. The CDR3 is 13 residues long. CDR3 loop: CASRQTGNEKLFF. CDR3 sequence (DNA): TGTGCCAGCAGACAGACAGGGAATGAAAAACTGTTTTTT.

This sequence joins TRBV7-2 and TRBJ2-5; 7 nucleotides line up with TRBD2. Germline CDR1 is SGHTA and CDR2 is FQGNSA. The V and J ends lost 5 bases and 2 bases, in that order; junction bases with no gene match: 5. There are 14 residues in the CDR3. The CDR3 here is CASSGGLPQETQYF. In DNA form, the CDR3 reads TGTGCCAGCAGCGGGGGACTACCTCAAGAGACCCAGTACTTC.

The V gene is TRBV19, the J gene TRBJ2-5; 7 bases are a match to TRBD1. Unmatched junction bases numbered 11, after V lost 9 bases and J lost 1 base. Germline-derived CDR1 and CDR2 are LNHDA and SQIVND (reference sequence). The CDR3 runs 15 residues. This CDR3 reads CASNPGGDPQETQYF. In DNA, the CDR3 is TGTGCCAGCAACCCAGGGGGTGACCCCCAAGAGACCCAGTACTTC.

This clonotype was seen repeatedly, ten times or more. The V and J genes are TRBV12-3 or TRBV12-4 and TRBJ2-1; D unclear. This CDR3 spans 11 amino acids. Trimming pared 3 bases from V and 6 bases from J, leaving 3 bases between. DNA of the CDR3: TGTGCCAGCAGTTTCTTCAATGAGCAGTTCTTC. Amino acid sequence: CASSFFNEQFF.

The chain couples TRBV7-9 to TRBJ1-5, with 7 bases that match TRBD1. V dropped 5 bases and J dropped 1; count of bases not matched to a gene: 8. The CDR3 extends over 16 amino acids. CDR1 SEHNR and CDR2 FQNEAQ come from the germline V gene (reference sequence). CDR3 in DNA: TGTGCCAGCAGCCAGACCACGACAGGGAGCAATCAGCCCCAGCATTTT. Translation: CASSQTTTGSNQPQHF.

This chain links TRBV5-1 with TRBJ2-7, with unresolved D. With 4 bases removed from V and 1 base from J, the gap between germline ends came to 12 bases. The CDR3 runs to 14 residues. Germline CDR1 SGHRS, CDR2 YFSETQ. Here the CDR3 DNA reads TGCGCCAGCAGCCCGGGCCTTGAATCCTACGAGCAGTACTTC. It specifies CASSPGLESYEQYF.

At least ten counts were recorded for this clonotype. The V gene is TRBV6-2 or TRBV6-3, the J gene TRBJ2-1, with D possibly being TRBD2 (5 bases). CDR3 length: 10 residues. With 6 bases removed from V and 11 bases from J, the gap between germline ends came to 8 bases. Looked up from germline, CDR1 is MNHEY and CDR2 is SVGEGT. CDR3 coding DNA: TGTGCCAGCAGGGGAGCCCAGCAGTTCTTC. Translated: CASRGAQQFF.